This T cell receptor (beta chain) was obtained from a study of T cells after yellow fever vaccination. Points from the study as a whole: Compared with primary, the secondary response was weaker and peaked at day 5, not 15.

MiXCR, applied by TCRdb to the 5' RACE reads, yields one record per CDR3 protein. This sample has around 610,000 distinct CDR3 sequences, with 13% found just once. This clonotype was recorded a few times. Its antigen is unknown. J gave up 2 bases and V 0 bases, and 10 bases lay outside the gene matches. CDR3 size: 17 residues. Germline lookup yields CDR1 LGHNA and CDR2 YNFKEQ. The clonotype comes from a young man who received the YFV17D yellow fever vaccine. V usage is TRBV4-2 and J usage is TRBJ2-7, with 7 nucleotides matching TRBD2. The sequencing used PBMCs, collected on the day of the yellow fever booster vaccination. For the CDR3, the DNA is TGTGCCAGCAGCCAAGAGACTCATTCTAGCGGACCCTACGAGCAGTACTTC. Protein: CASSQETHSSGPYEQYF.